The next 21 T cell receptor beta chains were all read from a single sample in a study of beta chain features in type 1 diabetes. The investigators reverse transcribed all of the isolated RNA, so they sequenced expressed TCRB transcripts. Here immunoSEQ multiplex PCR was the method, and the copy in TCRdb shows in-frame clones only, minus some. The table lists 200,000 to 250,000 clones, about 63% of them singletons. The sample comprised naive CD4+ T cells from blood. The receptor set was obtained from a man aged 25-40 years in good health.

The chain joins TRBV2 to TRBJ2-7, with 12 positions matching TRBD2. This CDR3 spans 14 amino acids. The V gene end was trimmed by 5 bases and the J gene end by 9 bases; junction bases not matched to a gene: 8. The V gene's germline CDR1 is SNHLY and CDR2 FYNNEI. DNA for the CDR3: TGTGCCAGCAGTCCCTTGACTAGCGGGGGCCCGCAGTACTTC. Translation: CASSPLTSGGPQYF.

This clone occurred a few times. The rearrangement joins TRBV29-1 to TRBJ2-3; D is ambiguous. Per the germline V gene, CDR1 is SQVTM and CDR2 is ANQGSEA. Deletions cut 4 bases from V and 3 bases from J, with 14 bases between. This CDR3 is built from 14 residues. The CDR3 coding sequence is TGCAGCGTTGGATTAGATCGGGCGACAGATACGCAGTATTTT. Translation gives CSVGLDRATDTQYF.

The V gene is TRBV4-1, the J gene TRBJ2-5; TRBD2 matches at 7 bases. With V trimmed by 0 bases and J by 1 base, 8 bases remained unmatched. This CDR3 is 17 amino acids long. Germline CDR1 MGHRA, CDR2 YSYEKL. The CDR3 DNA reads TGCGCCAGCAGCCAAGATTCGGCAGGGAGGGGCCAAGAGACCCAGTACTTC. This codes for CASSQDSAGRGQETQYF.

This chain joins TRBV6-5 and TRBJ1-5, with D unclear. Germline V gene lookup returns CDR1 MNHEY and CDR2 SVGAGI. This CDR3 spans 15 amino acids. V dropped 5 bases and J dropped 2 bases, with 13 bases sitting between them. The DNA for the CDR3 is TGTGCCAGCAGTAAGGGCGGAAGGGGCAATCAGCCCCAGCATTTT. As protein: CASSKGGRGNQPQHF.

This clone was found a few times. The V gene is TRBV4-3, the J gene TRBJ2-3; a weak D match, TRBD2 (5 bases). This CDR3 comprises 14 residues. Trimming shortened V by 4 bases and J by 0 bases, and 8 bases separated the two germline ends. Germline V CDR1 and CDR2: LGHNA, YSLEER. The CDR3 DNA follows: TGCGCCAGCAGCCTCACTAGGAGCACAGATACGCAGTATTTT. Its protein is CASSLTRSTDTQYF.

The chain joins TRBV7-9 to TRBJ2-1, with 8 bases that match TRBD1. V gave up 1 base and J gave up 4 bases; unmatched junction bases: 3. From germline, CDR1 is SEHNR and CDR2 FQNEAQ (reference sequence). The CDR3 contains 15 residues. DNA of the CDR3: TGTGCCAGCAGCTTAGGACAGGGGCCTTACAATGAGCAGTTCTTC. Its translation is CASSLGQGPYNEQFF. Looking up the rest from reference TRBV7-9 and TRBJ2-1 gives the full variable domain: DTGVSQNPRHKITKRGQNVTFRCDPISEHNRLYWYRQTLGQGPEFLTYFQNEAQLEKSRLLSDRFSAERPKGSFSTLEIQRTEQGDSAMYLCASSLGQGPYNEQFFGPGTRLTVL.

CDR3 sequence: CASSRTSRHNEQFF. DNA of the CDR3: TGTGCCAGCAGCCGTACGAGCCGGCACAATGAGCAGTTCTTC. The V and J genes are TRBV7-2 and TRBJ2-1; D remains unclear. Germline V gives CDR1 SGHTA, CDR2 FQGNSA. This CDR3 is built from 14 residues. Deletions cut 5 bases from V and 5 bases from J, with 13 bases between.

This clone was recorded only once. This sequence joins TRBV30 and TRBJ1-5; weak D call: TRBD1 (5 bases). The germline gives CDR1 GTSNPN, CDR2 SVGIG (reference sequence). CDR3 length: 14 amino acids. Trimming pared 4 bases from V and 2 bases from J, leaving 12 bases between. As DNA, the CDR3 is TGTGCCTGGACCAGGGAATGGGGCAATCAGCCCCAGCATTTT. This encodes CAWTREWGNQPQHF.

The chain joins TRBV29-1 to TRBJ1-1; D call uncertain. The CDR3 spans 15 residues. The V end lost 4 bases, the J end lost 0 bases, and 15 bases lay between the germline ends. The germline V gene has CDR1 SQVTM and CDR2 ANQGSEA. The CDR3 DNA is TGCAGCGTTGTAGGGAGCGCTGGGGTGAACACTGAAGCTTTCTTT. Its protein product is CSVVGSAGVNTEAFF.

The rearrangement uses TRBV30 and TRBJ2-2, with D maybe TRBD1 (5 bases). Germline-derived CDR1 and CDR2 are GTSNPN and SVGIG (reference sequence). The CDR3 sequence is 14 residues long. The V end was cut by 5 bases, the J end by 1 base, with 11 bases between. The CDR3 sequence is CAWGARLNTGELFF. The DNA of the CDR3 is TGTGCCTGGGGGGCAAGATTGAACACCGGGGAGCTGTTTTTT.

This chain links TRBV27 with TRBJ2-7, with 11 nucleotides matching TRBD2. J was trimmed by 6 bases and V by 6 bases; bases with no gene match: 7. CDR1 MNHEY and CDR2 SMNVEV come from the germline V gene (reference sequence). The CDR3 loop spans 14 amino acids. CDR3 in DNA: TGTGCCAGCAGCCAGGGCCTAGCGGGAGGCGAGCAGTACTTC. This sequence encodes CASSQGLAGGEQYF.

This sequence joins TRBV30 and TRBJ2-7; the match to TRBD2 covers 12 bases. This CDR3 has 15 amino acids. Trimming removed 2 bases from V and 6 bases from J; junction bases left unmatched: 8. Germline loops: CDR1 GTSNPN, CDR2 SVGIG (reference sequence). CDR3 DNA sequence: TGTGCCTGGAGTTCAGGACTAGCGGGACTATTCGAGCAGTACTTC. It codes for CAWSSGLAGLFEQYF.

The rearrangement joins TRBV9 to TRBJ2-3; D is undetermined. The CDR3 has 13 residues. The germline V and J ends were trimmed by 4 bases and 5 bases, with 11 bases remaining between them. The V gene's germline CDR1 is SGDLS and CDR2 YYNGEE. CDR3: CASSPHVLDTQYF. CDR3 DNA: TGTGCCAGCAGCCCCCACGTCTTAGATACGCAGTATTTT. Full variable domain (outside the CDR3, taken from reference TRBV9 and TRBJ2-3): DSGVTQTPKHLITATGQRVTLRCSPRSGDLSVYWYQQSLDQGLQFLIQYYNGEERAKGNILERFSAQQFPDLHSELNLSSLELGDSALYFCASSPHVLDTQYFGPGTRLTVL.

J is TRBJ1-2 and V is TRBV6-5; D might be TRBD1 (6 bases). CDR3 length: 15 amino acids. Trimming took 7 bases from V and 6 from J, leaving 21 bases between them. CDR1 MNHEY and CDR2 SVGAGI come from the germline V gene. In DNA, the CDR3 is TGTGCCAGCAAACCCAGACAGGTGCCACTTCATGGCTACACCTTC. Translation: CASKPRQVPLHGYTF.

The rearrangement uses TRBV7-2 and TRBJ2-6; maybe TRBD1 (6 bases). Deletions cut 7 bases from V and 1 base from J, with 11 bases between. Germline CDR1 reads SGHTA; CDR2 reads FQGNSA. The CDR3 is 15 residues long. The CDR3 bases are TGTGCCAGCATCGCGCAGGGGTCTGGGGCCAACGTCCTGACTTTC. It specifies CASIAQGSGANVLTF. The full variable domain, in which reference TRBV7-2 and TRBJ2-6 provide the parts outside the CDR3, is GAGVSQSPSNKVTEKGKDVELRCDPISGHTALYWYRQSLGQGLEFLIYFQGNSAPDKSGLPSDRFSAERTGGSVSTLTIQRTQQEDSAVYLCASIAQGSGANVLTFGAGSRLTVL.

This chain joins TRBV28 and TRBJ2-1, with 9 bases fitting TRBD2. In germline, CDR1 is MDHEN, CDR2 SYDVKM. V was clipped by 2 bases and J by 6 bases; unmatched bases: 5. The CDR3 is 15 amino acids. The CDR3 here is CASSLRLAGINEQFF. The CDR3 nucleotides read TGTGCCAGCAGTTTACGTCTAGCGGGAATCAATGAGCAGTTCTTC.

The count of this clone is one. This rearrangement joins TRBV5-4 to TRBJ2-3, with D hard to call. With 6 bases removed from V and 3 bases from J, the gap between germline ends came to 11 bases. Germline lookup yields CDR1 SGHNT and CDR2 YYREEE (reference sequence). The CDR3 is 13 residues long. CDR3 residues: CASKVVRTDTQYF. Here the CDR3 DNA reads TGTGCCAGCAAGGTGGTTAGAACAGATACGCAGTATTTT.

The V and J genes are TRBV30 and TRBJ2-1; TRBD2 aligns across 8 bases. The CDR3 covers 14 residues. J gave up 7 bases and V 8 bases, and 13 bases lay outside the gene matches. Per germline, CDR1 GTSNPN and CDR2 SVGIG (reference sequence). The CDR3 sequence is CAGDPGLGGNEQFF. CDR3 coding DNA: TGTGCCGGTGACCCGGGACTAGGGGGGAATGAGCAGTTCTTC. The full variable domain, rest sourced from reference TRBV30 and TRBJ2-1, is SQTIHQWPATLVQPVGSPLSLECTVEGTSNPNLYWYRQAAGRGLQLLFYSVGIGQISSEVPQNLSASRPQDRQFILSSKKLLLSDSGFYLCAGDPGLGGNEQFFGPGTRLTVL.

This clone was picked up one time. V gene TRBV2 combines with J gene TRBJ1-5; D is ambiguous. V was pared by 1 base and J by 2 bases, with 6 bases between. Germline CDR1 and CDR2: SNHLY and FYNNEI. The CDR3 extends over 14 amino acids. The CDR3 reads CASSEVVGNQPQHF. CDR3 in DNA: TGTGCCAGCAGTGAAGTAGTGGGCAATCAGCCCCAGCATTTT.

The CDR3: CASSYSLGGSTEAFF. CDR3 bases: TGTGCCAGCAGTTACTCGTTAGGGGGAAGTACTGAAGCTTTCTTT. V and J are TRBV6-5 and TRBJ1-1; TRBD1 might be the D (6 bases). The germline V gene encodes CDR1 MNHEY and CDR2 SVGAGI. V was clipped by 0 bases and J by 5 bases, with 13 bases between them. The CDR3 is 15 residues long.

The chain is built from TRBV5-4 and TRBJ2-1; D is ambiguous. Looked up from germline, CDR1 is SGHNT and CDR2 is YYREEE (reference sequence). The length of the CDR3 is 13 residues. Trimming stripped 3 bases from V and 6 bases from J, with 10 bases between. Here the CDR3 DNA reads TGTGCCAGCAGCTCCCTAGAACGCAATGAGCAGTTCTTC. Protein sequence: CASSSLERNEQFF.